A single sample gave rise to the 27 T cell receptor beta chains below, sequenced in a study of spatial heterogeneity in lung cancer. Time point specified: sample taken at primary tumor resection. TCRdb re-analysed the 5' RACE reads in MiXCR, keeping a single row per CDR3 protein. There are 25,000 or so distinct CDR3 sequences in the sample; approximately 3.3% occur only once, and about 30% lies in the top ten. This sample comprised PBMCs, obtained at surgery. These receptor sequences come from a female donor with early-stage non-small cell lung cancer.

This clonotype was seen repeatedly, ten times or more. The genes are TRBV10-2 and TRBJ2-7; possibly TRBD2 for D (6 bases). CDR3 size: 14 residues. Germline V gives CDR1 WSHSY, CDR2 SAAADI. The V gene lost 7 bases and the J gene lost 0 bases, with 13 bases spanning the gap. The CDR3 nucleotides read TGCGCCAGCAACGGACGGGGGAGCTCCTACGAGCAGTACTTC. This sequence encodes CASNGRGSSYEQYF.

This clonotype was counted many times. CDR3 loop: CASSLILSQEPRGHEQYF. CDR3 in DNA: TGTGCCAGCAGCCTAATACTCAGCCAGGAACCGAGGGGCCACGAGCAGTACTTC. The chain carries TRBV3-1 and TRBJ2-7, with D possibly being TRBD1 or TRBD2 (5 bases each). The germline V gene has CDR1 LGHDT and CDR2 YNNKEL (reference sequence). The CDR3 has 18 residues. V was cut by 4 bases and J by 5 bases, with 27 bases left in between.

By frequency in the sample, this clonotype is medium-sized. V gene TRBV10-3 combines with J gene TRBJ2-3, with a weak D call TRBD1 (5 bases). Trimming removed 4 bases at V and 6 bases at J, with 8 bases between. The germline gives CDR1 ENHRY, CDR2 SYGVKD. This CDR3 spans 12 amino acids. This CDR3 reads CAISVKGDTQYF. CDR3 sequence (DNA): TGTGCCATCAGTGTAAAGGGGGATACGCAGTATTTT.

This clonotype was observed many times. The chain links TRBV29-1 to TRBJ2-2; no clear D gene. V was shortened by 0 bases and J by 4 bases, with 18 bases between the two germline ends. The CDR3 has 17 residues. CDR1 is SQVTM and CDR2 is ANQGSEA in the germline V gene. The DNA for the CDR3 is TGCAGCGTTGAAGATCTAAGAACGGGTAGTGTCACCGGGGAGCTGTTTTTT. Residues: CSVEDLRTGSVTGELFF.

This clonotype occurred many times. The rearrangement uses TRBV28 and TRBJ1-5; no clear D. The V gene's germline CDR1 is MDHEN and CDR2 SYDVKM. Trimming took 7 bases from V and 2 from J, leaving 12 bases between them. The CDR3 length is 14 residues. CDR3: CASKAGMGNQPQHF. The CDR3 coding sequence is TGTGCCAGCAAAGCGGGCATGGGCAATCAGCCCCAGCATTTT.

This clonotype was seen ten or more times. CDR3 loop: CASSPVGYNEQFF. In nucleotides, the CDR3 is TGTGCCAGCAGTCCAGTTGGCTACAATGAGCAGTTCTTC. The chain links TRBV28 to TRBJ2-1; no clear D gene. V dropped 5 bases and J dropped 3 bases, with 8 bases sitting between them. Germline loops: CDR1 MDHEN, CDR2 SYDVKM. CDR3 length: 13 amino acids.

This clonotype showed up just a few times. This chain connects TRBV18 to TRBJ1-6; D might be TRBD1 (6 bases). Trimming removed 6 bases from V and 13 bases from J, with 25 bases in between. This CDR3 is built from 16 residues. The germline gives CDR1 KGHSH, CDR2 LQKENI. The DNA of the CDR3 is TGTGCCAGCTCTCGCCAGGGGAGGTCCCAGGTGGATCCCCTCCACTTT. It is translated as CASSRQGRSQVDPLHF.

In this sample, this clonotype turned up many times. The J gene is TRBJ2-3, the V gene TRBV25-1, with 7 bases lining up with TRBD1. With 4 bases clipped from V and 1 base from J, the junction kept 5 bases outside the gene matches. Per germline, CDR1 MGHDK and CDR2 SYGVNS. The CDR3 is made up of 15 amino acids. The CDR3 protein is CASSVGDRGTDTQYF. CDR3 nucleotides: TGTGCCAGCAGTGTAGGGGACAGAGGCACAGATACGCAGTATTTT. The full variable domain, its missing parts supplied by reference TRBV25-1 and TRBJ2-3, is EADIYQTPRYLVIGTGKKITLECSQTMGHDKMYWYQQDPGMELHLIHYSYGVNSTEKGDLSSESTVSRIRTEHFPLTLESARPSHTSQYLCASSVGDRGTDTQYFGPGTRLTVL.

The table lists this clonotype with many counts. The chain links TRBV2 to TRBJ2-1, with TRBD2 as a possible D gene (5 bases). The CDR3 covers 19 residues. The V end was cut by 10 bases, the J end by 0 bases, with 28 bases between. Looked up from germline, CDR1 is SNHLY and CDR2 is FYNNEI. The CDR3 sequence is CATPGEETRLKTSYNEQFF. The CDR3 bases are TGTGCCACCCCAGGAGAAGAGACGAGACTAAAAACCTCCTACAATGAGCAGTTCTTC.

This clonotype was counted ten times or more. A read error may produce the germline difference seen at one junction end. The chain uses TRBV10-2 and TRBJ1-2; 7 bases map to TRBD1. The germline gives CDR1 WSHSY, CDR2 SAAADI. This CDR3 has 16 amino acids. CDR3 protein: CASSEIDRASKYGYTF. As DNA, the CDR3 is TGCGCCAGCAGTGAGATTGACAGGGCCTCTAAGTATGGCTACACCTTC.

This clonotype was found many times. The chain joins TRBV19 to TRBJ2-2; D not certain. CDR1 and CDR2 (germline): LNHDA, SQIVND (reference sequence). The CDR3 loop spans 14 amino acids. Trimming removed 5 bases at V and 3 bases at J, with 10 bases between. CDR3 loop: CASSSGTDTGELFF. The DNA for the CDR3 is TGTGCCAGTAGTTCCGGAACTGACACCGGGGAGCTGTTTTTT.

At least ten counts were recorded for this clonotype. This chain connects TRBV6-1 to TRBJ2-2; unclear D gene. The CDR3 consists of 16 residues. Trimming took off 2 bases at V and 13 bases at J, with 23 bases between the two ends. Per germline, CDR1 MNHNS and CDR2 SASEGT. DNA for the CDR3: TGTGCCAGCAGTGAATTTTCGGTAGTCTTGTTGGTGGTGCTGTTTTTT. This encodes CASSEFSVVLLVVLFF.

This clonotype was observed a few times. The V gene is TRBV3-1, the J gene TRBJ2-1; no clear D gene. Germline V CDR1 and CDR2: LGHDT, YNNKEL (reference sequence). The CDR3 is 16 residues long. Trimming cost V 1 base and J 5 bases, with 15 bases left between them. The CDR3 reads CASSQVLANLHNEQFF. In nucleotides, the CDR3 is TGTGCCAGCAGCCAAGTTTTGGCCAACCTTCACAATGAGCAGTTCTTC.

This clonotype was found a few times. The chain uses TRBV24-1 and TRBJ2-7; 7 nucleotides line up with TRBD1. Germline V gene data show CDR1 as KGHDR and CDR2 as SFDVKD. This CDR3 contains 15 residues. The J segment lost 5 bases and the V segment lost 2 bases, leaving 8 bases of the junction unmatched. In DNA form, the CDR3 reads TGTGCCACCAGTGATTCGGACAGGTACCAGGACGAGCAGTACTTC. This gives the protein CATSDSDRYQDEQYF.

The table lists this clonotype with many counts. The chain recombines TRBV3-1 with TRBJ2-5; 9 nucleotides match TRBD1. This CDR3 is built from 16 residues. After removal of 7 bases from V and 4 bases from J, the junction contained 13 bases not matched to a gene. Germline CDR1 is LGHDT and CDR2 is YNNKEL (reference sequence). The CDR3 DNA reads as TGTGCCAGCATGGGACACCGGGACAGGGTGCGAGAGACCCAGTACTTC. Translation: CASMGHRDRVRETQYF.

V is TRBV9 and J is TRBJ2-7, with D maybe TRBD2 (6 bases). This CDR3 is 13 amino acids long. Trimming stripped 4 bases from V and 2 bases from J, with 10 bases between. The germline V gene has CDR1 SGDLS and CDR2 YYNGEE. The CDR3 sequence is CASSPGGTYEQYF. The CDR3 region has the DNA TGTGCCAGCAGCCCCGGAGGGACCTACGAGCAGTACTTC.

Ten or more counts support this clonotype. The J gene is TRBJ2-2, the V gene TRBV20-1, with 7 bases lining up with TRBD1. Germline assignment: CDR1 DFQATT and CDR2 SNEGSKA (reference sequence). Trimming cost V 5 bases and J 1 base; bases outside gene matches: 10. The CDR3 runs to 16 residues. CDR3 loop: CSARRAGTENTGELFF. CDR3 sequence (DNA): TGCAGTGCTCGCCGAGCAGGGACAGAGAACACCGGGGAGCTGTTTTTT.

This clonotype was picked up many times. The gene calls are TRBV10-2 and TRBJ1-1; D is undetermined. CDR1 is WSHSY and CDR2 is SAAADI in the germline V gene. The V end was cut by 3 bases, the J end by 2 bases, with 10 bases between. This CDR3 spans 14 amino acids. The CDR3 loop is CASSEWQPNTEAFF. CDR3 coding DNA: TGCGCCAGCAGTGAATGGCAGCCTAACACTGAAGCTTTCTTT.

This clonotype has ten or more counts. As DNA, the CDR3 is TGTGCCAGCAGCCCCGGGGGGACAGATGTGGAACTCCAGCATTTT. It yields the protein CASSPGGTDVELQHF. The chain combines TRBV12-3 or TRBV12-4 with TRBJ1-5, with 7 bases aligning to TRBD1. V lost 6 bases and J lost 12; bases outside the gene matches: 17. This CDR3 region has 15 residues.

Ten or more counts support this clonotype. The V gene is TRBV28, the J gene TRBJ1-6; D is possibly TRBD1 (5 bases). The CDR3 runs to 18 residues. CDR1 MDHEN and CDR2 SYDVKM come from the germline V gene. V lost 3 bases to trimming and J lost 3 bases, with 18 bases between them. CDR3 DNA sequence: TGTGCCAGCAGTTTTCTCCTCGGGGCGTTTGGCTATAATTCACCCCTCCACTTT. This gives the protein CASSFLLGAFGYNSPLHF.

This clonotype has ten or more counts. At one end the junction does not follow the germline gene, possibly because of a read error. The chain employs TRBV7-7 and TRBJ2-5, with D maybe TRBD1 (6 bases). Germline assignment: CDR1 SSHAT and CDR2 FNYEAQ (reference sequence). This CDR3 has 13 residues. CDR3 DNA: TGTGCTAGCAGCTTTGCAGGGGAAGAGACCCAGTACTTC. Translating gives CASSFAGEETQYF.

This clonotype has just a few counts. The chain is built from TRBV6-1 and TRBJ2-1; 8 nucleotides line up with TRBD1. CDR1 MNHNS and CDR2 SASEGT come from the germline V gene. CDR3 size: 19 residues. Germline trimming cut 1 base from V and 5 bases from J; bases unmatched to any gene: 16. Here the CDR3 DNA reads TGTGCCAGCAGTGAAGAGGGCAGGGGGCGCAGCCGAAGGAACAATGAGCAGTTCTTC. This translates into CASSEEGRGRSRRNNEQFF.

At least ten counts were recorded for this clonotype. The CDR3 region has the DNA TGCGCCAGCAGCCAACCCCTACAGGGGAGAGCCGGGGGCTACACCTTC. Its protein is CASSQPLQGRAGGYTF. This chain joins TRBV4-1 and TRBJ1-2; 7 bases agree with TRBD1. Trimming removed 2 bases from V and 8 bases from J; junction bases left unmatched: 14. Germline V gene data show CDR1 as MGHRA and CDR2 as YSYEKL. This CDR3 is 16 amino acids long.

This clonotype was detected ten times or more. V is TRBV30 and J is TRBJ1-3; D gene ambiguous. The CDR3 contains 14 residues. Germline lookup yields CDR1 GTSNPN and CDR2 SVGIG (reference sequence). The V gene lost 4 bases and the J gene lost 0 bases, with 10 bases spanning the gap. CDR3 residues: CAWKGRLSGNTIYF. Here the CDR3 DNA reads TGTGCCTGGAAAGGACGACTCTCTGGAAACACCATATATTTT. The full variable domain, in which reference TRBV30 and TRBJ1-3 provide the parts outside the CDR3, is SQTIHQWPATLVQPVGSPLSLECTVEGTSNPNLYWYRQAAGRGLQLLFYSVGIGQISSEVPQNLSASRPQDRQFILSSKKLLLSDSGFYLCAWKGRLSGNTIYFGEGSWLTVV.

This clonotype was seen ten or more times. V and J are TRBV19 and TRBJ2-1; D uncertain. This CDR3 is built from 12 residues. Trimming left V 1 base short and J 6 bases short, with 4 bases between. The germline V gene has CDR1 LNHDA and CDR2 SQIVND (reference sequence). The CDR3 sequence is CASSIGANEQFF. Here the CDR3 DNA reads TGTGCCAGTAGTATAGGGGCCAATGAGCAGTTCTTC.

This clonotype has ten or more counts. The V gene is TRBV29-1, the J gene TRBJ1-1; TRBD1 is a possible D gene (5 bases). This CDR3 spans 13 amino acids. Germline assignment: CDR1 SQVTM and CDR2 ANQGSEA. V was cut by 7 bases and J by 0 bases, with 12 bases left in between. Here the CDR3 reads CSAGAAMNTEAFF. DNA for the CDR3: TGCAGCGCCGGGGCGGCCATGAACACTGAAGCTTTCTTT.

This clonotype was recorded at least ten times. The rearrangement uses TRBV9 and TRBJ2-7, with D maybe TRBD2 (5 bases). Per germline, CDR1 SGDLS and CDR2 YYNGEE. V gave up 4 bases and J gave up 1 base, with 9 bases separating them. This CDR3 is 13 amino acids long. CDR3 sequence: CASSPGGSYEQYF. CDR3 DNA sequence: TGTGCCAGCAGCCCCGGCGGGTCCTACGAGCAGTACTTC.